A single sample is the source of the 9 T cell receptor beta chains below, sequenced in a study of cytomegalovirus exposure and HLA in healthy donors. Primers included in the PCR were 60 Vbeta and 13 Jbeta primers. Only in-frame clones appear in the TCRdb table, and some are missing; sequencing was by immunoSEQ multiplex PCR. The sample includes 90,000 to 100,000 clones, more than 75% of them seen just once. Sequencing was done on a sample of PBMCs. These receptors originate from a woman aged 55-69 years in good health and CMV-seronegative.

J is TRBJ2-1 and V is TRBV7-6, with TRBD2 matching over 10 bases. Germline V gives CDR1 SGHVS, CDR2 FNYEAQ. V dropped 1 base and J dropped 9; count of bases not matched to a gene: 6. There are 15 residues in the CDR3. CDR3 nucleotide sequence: TGTGCCAGCAGCTTAGTAATACTAGCGGGAAGTGAGCAGTTCTTC. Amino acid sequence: CASSLVILAGSEQFF.

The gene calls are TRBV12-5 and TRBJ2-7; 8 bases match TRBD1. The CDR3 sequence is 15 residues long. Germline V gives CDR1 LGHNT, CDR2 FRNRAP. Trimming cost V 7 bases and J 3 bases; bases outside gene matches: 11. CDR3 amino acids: CASAAGTGSYYEQYF. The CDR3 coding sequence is TGTGCTAGTGCCGCCGGGACAGGATCTTACTACGAGCAGTACTTC.

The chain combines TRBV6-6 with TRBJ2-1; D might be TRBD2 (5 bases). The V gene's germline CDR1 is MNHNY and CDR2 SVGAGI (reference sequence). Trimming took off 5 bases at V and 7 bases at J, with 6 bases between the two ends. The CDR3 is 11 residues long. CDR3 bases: TGTGCCAGCAGTACGGGGAATGAGCAGTTCTTC. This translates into CASSTGNEQFF.

CDR3 in DNA: TGTGCCATCAGTGAGGAAGGACAGGGACATGGCTACACCTTC. Translating it yields CAISEEGQGHGYTF. V usage is TRBV10-3 and J usage is TRBJ1-2; 8 nucleotides align to TRBD1. Germline assignment: CDR1 ENHRY and CDR2 SYGVKD. The CDR3 loop spans 14 amino acids. V gave up 2 bases and J gave up 6 bases; unmatched junction bases: 5.

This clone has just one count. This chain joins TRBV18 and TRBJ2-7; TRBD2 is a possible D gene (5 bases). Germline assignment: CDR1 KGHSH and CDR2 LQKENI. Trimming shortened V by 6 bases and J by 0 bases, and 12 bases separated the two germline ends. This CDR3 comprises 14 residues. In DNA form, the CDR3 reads TGTGCCAGCTCGGGAAGCGGAGGCTCCTACGAGCAGTACTTC. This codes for CASSGSGGSYEQYF. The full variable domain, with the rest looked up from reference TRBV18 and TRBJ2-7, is NAGVMQNPRHLVRRRGQEARLRCSPMKGHSHVYWYRQLPEEGLKFMVYLQKENIIDESGMPKERFSAEFPKEGPSILRIQQVVRGDSAAYFCASSGSGGSYEQYFGPGTRLTVT.

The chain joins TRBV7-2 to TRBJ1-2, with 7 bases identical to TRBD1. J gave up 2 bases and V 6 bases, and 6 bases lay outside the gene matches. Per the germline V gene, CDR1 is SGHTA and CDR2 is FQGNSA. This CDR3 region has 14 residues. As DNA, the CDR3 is TGTGCCAGCAGTCGGACAGGATTAAACTATGGCTACACCTTC. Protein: CASSRTGLNYGYTF.

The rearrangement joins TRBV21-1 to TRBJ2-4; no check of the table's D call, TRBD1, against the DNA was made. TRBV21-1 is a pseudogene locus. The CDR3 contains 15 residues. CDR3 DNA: TGTGCCAGCAGTCAAACAGAGATTGTAAAAAACATTCAGTACTTC. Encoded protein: CASSQTEIVKNIQYF.

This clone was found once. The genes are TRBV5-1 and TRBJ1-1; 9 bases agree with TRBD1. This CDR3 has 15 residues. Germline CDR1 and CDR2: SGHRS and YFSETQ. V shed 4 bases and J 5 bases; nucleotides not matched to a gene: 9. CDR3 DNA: TGCGCCAGCAGCCGATCACAGGGGGCGCGGACTGAAGCTTTCTTT. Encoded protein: CASSRSQGARTEAFF.

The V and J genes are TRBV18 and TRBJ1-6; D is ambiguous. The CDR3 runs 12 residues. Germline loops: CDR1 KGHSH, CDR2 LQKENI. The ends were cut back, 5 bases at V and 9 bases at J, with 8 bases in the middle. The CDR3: CASSAEGSPLHF. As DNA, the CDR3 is TGTGCCAGCTCAGCCGAGGGTTCACCCCTCCACTTT. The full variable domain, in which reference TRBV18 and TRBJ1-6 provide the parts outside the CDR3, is NAGVMQNPRHLVRRRGQEARLRCSPMKGHSHVYWYRQLPEEGLKFMVYLQKENIIDESGMPKERFSAEFPKEGPSILRIQQVVRGDSAAYFCASSAEGSPLHFGNGTRLTVT.